Each of the 11 T cell receptor beta chains below was sequenced from the same sample in a study of T cell responses to AZD1222 COVID-19 vaccine. This table comes from immunoSEQ multiplex PCR, and its TCRdb copy is limited to in-frame clones, with some not included. The sample includes about 110,000 clones, around 92% of them seen just once. The source was peripheral blood, collected 28 days after the second AZD1222 dose. These receptors were taken from an adult who received the AZD1222 COVID-19 vaccine.

The rearrangement uses TRBV5-8 and TRBJ1-4; D is unclear. Germline V gene sequence: CDR1 SGHTS, CDR2 YDEGEE. There are 11 residues in the CDR3. V was trimmed by 0 bases and J by 8 bases, leaving 2 bases between them. CDR3 nucleotide sequence: TGTGCCAGCAGCTTGGGAGAAAAACTGTTTTTT. Translated: CASSLGEKLFF. The variable domain in full, completed from reference TRBV5-8 and TRBJ1-4, reads EAGVTQSPTHLIKTRGQQATLRCSPISGHTSVYWYQQALGLGLQFLLWYDEGEERNRGNFPPRFSGRQFPNYSSELNVNALELEDSALYLCASSLGEKLFFGSGTQLSVL.

V gene TRBV19 combines with J gene TRBJ2-1; 10 nucleotides line up with TRBD1. Trimming cost V 7 bases and J 1 base; bases outside gene matches: 7. CDR1 and CDR2 from the germline V gene are LNHDA and SQIVND (reference sequence). The CDR3 loop spans 16 amino acids. CDR3 loop: CASTPGDRGSYNEQFF. The CDR3 DNA follows: TGTGCCAGTACCCCTGGGGACAGGGGTTCCTACAATGAGCAGTTCTTC. Supplemented by reference TRBV19 and TRBJ2-1, the full variable domain reads DGGITQSPKYLFRKEGQNVTLSCEQNLNHDAMYWYRQDPGQGLRLIYYSQIVNDFQKGDIAEGYSVSREKKESFPLTVTSAQKNPTAFYLCASTPGDRGSYNEQFFGPGTRLTVL.

The rearrangement uses TRBV13 and TRBJ1-6; 9 bases match TRBD1. This CDR3 has 15 amino acids. Germline CDR1 is PRHDT and CDR2 is FYEKMQ (reference sequence). V dropped 5 bases and J dropped 13; count of bases not matched to a gene: 12. The chain's CDR3 is CASSIKGQGMVPLHF. The CDR3 coding sequence is TGTGCCAGCAGCATAAAAGGACAGGGGATGGTCCCCCTCCACTTT.

In its sample, this clone was seen once. The chain uses TRBV3-1 (or the pseudogene TRBV3-2) and TRBJ1-1; no firm D call. Trimming took off 1 base at V and 7 bases at J, with 7 bases between the two ends. The CDR3 sequence is 12 residues long. Germline assignment: CDR1 LGHDT and CDR2 YNNKEL (reference sequence). For the CDR3, the DNA is TGTGCCAGCAGCCAAGGAGAGCTTGAAGCTTTCTTT. As protein: CASSQGELEAFF.

The chain joins TRBV6-5 to TRBJ1-4, with D possibly matching TRBD1 (5 bases). V lost 6 bases and J 7 bases, leaving 9 bases between the germline ends. The germline V gene encodes CDR1 MNHEY and CDR2 SVGAGI. The CDR3 length is 12 residues. The CDR3 region has the DNA TGTGCCAGCAGGCGGGGCACTGAAAAACTGTTTTTT. This codes for CASRRGTEKLFF.

The chain joins TRBV5-6 to TRBJ2-2, with D perhaps given as TRBD1 or TRBD2 (5 bases each). The CDR3 totals 15 residues. V shed 0 bases and J shed 5 bases, with 11 bases lying between them. Germline CDR1 is SGHDT and CDR2 is YYEEEE. The CDR3 loop is CASSLVLGETGELFF. The CDR3 coding sequence is TGTGCCAGCAGCTTGGTACTGGGGGAAACCGGGGAGCTGTTTTTT.

The chain has TRBV12-5 and TRBJ2-1, with 9 positions matching TRBD1. The germline gives CDR1 LGHNT, CDR2 FRNRAP. J lost 10 bases, V lost 7 bases, and 14 bases had no gene match. The CDR3 is made up of 15 amino acids. The chain's CDR3 is CASARYVSGTGEQFF. In DNA, the CDR3 is TGTGCTAGTGCCCGGTACGTAAGCGGGACAGGGGAGCAGTTCTTC.

In the case of this clone: Distinct nucleotide sequences in the sample also encode this CDR3. The chain carries TRBV5-1 and TRBJ1-3, with no clear D. Per germline, CDR1 SGHRS and CDR2 YFSETQ. This CDR3 comprises 13 residues. Trimming shortened V by 0 bases and J by 4 bases, and 5 bases separated the two germline ends. The DNA of the CDR3 is TGCGCCAGCAGCTTGGGGTCCGGAAACACCATATATTTT. This sequence encodes CASSLGSGNTIYF.

V is TRBV18 and J is TRBJ1-2; 7 nucleotides match TRBD1. The length of the CDR3 is 15 residues. Germline CDR1 reads KGHSH; CDR2 reads LQKENI. V trimming: 3 bases; J trimming: 5 bases; junction bases outside the gene matches: 9. The CDR3 DNA sequence: TGTGCCAGCTCACCTCCGGGGACAGAGCGATATGGCTACACCTTC. Protein: CASSPPGTERYGYTF.

The CDR3 DNA sequence: TGTGCCAGCAGTTATGGGGACCGATACACTGAAGCTTTCTTT. Protein sequence: CASSYGDRYTEAFF. The chain links TRBV6-5 to TRBJ1-1; D perhaps matches TRBD1 (5 bases). The ends were cut back, 3 bases at V and 3 bases at J, with 11 bases in the middle. The CDR3 runs to 14 residues. CDR1 MNHEY and CDR2 SVGAGI come from the germline V gene.

The chain uses TRBV6-5 and TRBJ2-1; D is perhaps TRBD1 or TRBD2 (5 bases each). Between the trimmed V and J ends, which lost 5 bases and 10 bases, there was a span of 15 bases. From germline, CDR1 is MNHEY and CDR2 SVGAGI. The CDR3 length is 13 residues. In DNA, the CDR3 is TGTGCCAGCAGTCGAGGGGAAGGGACCGAGCAGTTCTTC. The encoded protein is CASSRGEGTEQFF.